This passage covers 21 T cell receptor beta chains from one sample sequenced in a study of OX40 agonist ivuxolimab in advanced cancers. Repertoires were generated with immunoSEQ multiplex PCR, while TCRdb's copy carries only in-frame clones and drops some. The repertoire holds roughly 38,000 clones, roughly 89% seen once, with 35% to 40% in the top ten. This specimen consisted of CD4+ or CD8+ T cells sorted from blood, obtained in a trial of the OX40 agonist ivuxolimab. The receptors come from an adult with an advanced solid tumor such as melanoma, head and neck, liver or kidney cancer.

The J gene is TRBJ1-6, the V gene TRBV6-5, with 8 bases aligning to TRBD1. Germline V lookup: CDR1 MNHEY, CDR2 SVGAGI. CDR3 length: 14 residues. With 4 bases clipped from V and 7 bases from J, the junction kept 3 bases outside the gene matches. The chain's CDR3 is CASSWTGKNSPLHF. The DNA of the CDR3 is TGTGCCAGCAGTTGGACAGGGAAGAATTCACCCCTCCACTTT.

The chain links TRBV7-9 to TRBJ1-1; possible D gene TRBD1, 5 bases. Looked up from germline, CDR1 is SEHNR and CDR2 is FQNEAQ (reference sequence). Deletions cut 5 bases from V and 3 bases from J, with 16 bases between. There are 15 residues in the CDR3. CDR3 sequence: CASSDQGRGDTEAFF. The DNA for the CDR3 is TGTGCCAGCAGCGACCAGGGCAGAGGGGACACTGAAGCTTTCTTT. Supplemented by reference TRBV7-9 and TRBJ1-1, the full variable domain reads DTGVSQNPRHKITKRGQNVTFRCDPISEHNRLYWYRQTLGQGPEFLTYFQNEAQLEKSRLLSDRFSAERPKGSFSTLEIQRTEQGDSAMYLCASSDQGRGDTEAFFGQGTRLTVV.

The V call is TRBV5-4, the J call TRBJ2-3; 8 nucleotides match TRBD2. J gave up 5 bases and V 0 bases, and 5 bases lay outside the gene matches. The CDR3 sequence is 15 residues long. CDR1 SGHNT and CDR2 YYREEE come from the germline V gene (reference sequence). The CDR3 is CASSLEGLGLDTQYF. The CDR3, as DNA: TGTGCCAGCAGCTTGGAGGGACTAGGGCTAGATACGCAGTATTTT.

The chain employs TRBV6-5 and TRBJ1-6, with 7 positions matching TRBD1. Germline assignment: CDR1 MNHEY and CDR2 SVGAGI. Germline trimming cut 4 bases from V and 6 bases from J; bases unmatched to any gene: 9. The CDR3 spans 16 residues. CDR3 nucleotides: TGTGCCAGCAGTTCCCCTGCCCGGGACAGTAATTCACCCCTCCACTTT. It codes for CASSSPARDSNSPLHF.

The chain links TRBV4-2 to TRBJ2-1, with a tentative D call TRBD2 (5 bases). The CDR3 sequence is 13 residues long. CDR1 LGHNA and CDR2 YNFKEQ come from the germline V gene. V shed 0 bases and J shed 9 bases, with 9 bases lying between them. The DNA of the CDR3 is TGTGCCAGCAGCCAAGATCAGCTAGCTGAGCAGTTCTTC. Translation: CASSQDQLAEQFF.

The chain employs TRBV15 and TRBJ2-7; 8 nucleotides line up with TRBD1. Germline values: CDR1 LNHNV, CDR2 YYDKDF (reference sequence). This CDR3 is 14 amino acids long. Trimming took 1 base from V and 2 from J; bases not matched to a gene: 1. The CDR3 sequence: CATSRGQGPYEQYF. The CDR3 DNA sequence: TGTGCCACCAGCAGAGGACAGGGGCCCTACGAGCAGTACTTC.

This clone was recorded only once. The rearrangement links TRBV19 to TRBJ1-1, with D perhaps matching TRBD1 (6 bases). Germline V gives CDR1 LNHDA, CDR2 SQIVND (reference sequence). The V end was cut by 4 bases, the J end by 1 base, with 10 bases between. This CDR3 comprises 14 residues. The CDR3 is CASSTGHSNTEAFF. CDR3 coding DNA: TGTGCCAGTAGTACGGGACATTCGAACACTGAAGCTTTCTTT.

The rearrangement links TRBV9 to TRBJ1-2, with a possible D match to TRBD1 (6 bases). The germline V gene has CDR1 SGDLS and CDR2 YYNGEE. The CDR3 sequence is 14 residues long. Trimming took 4 bases from V and 3 from J, leaving 13 bases between them. The CDR3: CASSIETGDYGYTF. CDR3 sequence (DNA): TGTGCCAGCAGCATCGAGACAGGCGACTATGGCTACACCTTC.

This chain links TRBV2 with TRBJ2-2; D unresolved. CDR3 length equals 14 residues. V was trimmed by 7 bases and J by 6 bases, leaving 15 bases between them. The V gene's germline CDR1 is SNHLY and CDR2 FYNNEI. In nucleotides, the CDR3 is TGTGCCAGCAAGGGTGGAGTAATGTCCGGGGAGCTGTTTTTT. The encoded protein is CASKGGVMSGELFF. Complete variable domain (other parts from reference TRBV2 and TRBJ2-2): EPEVTQTPSHQVTQMGQEVILRCVPISNHLYFYWYRQILGQKVEFLVSFYNNEISEKSEIFDDQFSVERPDGSNFTLKIRSTKLEDSAMYFCASKGGVMSGELFFGEGSRLTVL.

This clone has more than one count but fewer than ten. In DNA, the CDR3 is TGCGCCAGCAGCTTGCGGGGGTCGCCCTACGAGCAGTACTTC. Its translation is CASSLRGSPYEQYF. V and J are TRBV5-1 and TRBJ2-7; possibly TRBD2 for D (6 bases). The CDR3 sequence is 14 residues long. In germline, CDR1 is SGHRS, CDR2 YFSETQ. Between the trimmed V and J ends, which lost 1 base and 2 bases, there was a span of 10 bases.

V and J are TRBV4-2 and TRBJ1-3; 7 nucleotides align to TRBD1. The CDR3 is made up of 15 amino acids. Germline CDR1 LGHNA, CDR2 YNFKEQ. V was clipped by 0 bases and J by 4 bases; unmatched bases: 3. CDR3 coding DNA: TGTGCCAGCAGCCAAGAGGGGACAGTCGGAAACACCATATATTTT. It codes for CASSQEGTVGNTIYF.

J is TRBJ2-2 and V is TRBV9, with D perhaps TRBD2 (6 bases). This CDR3 spans 16 amino acids. Germline CDR1 reads SGDLS; CDR2 reads YYNGEE. V lost 0 bases, J lost 6 bases, and 15 bases lay in between. The CDR3 DNA sequence: TGTGCCAGCAGCGTAGATGTACTAGCAAGGGCCGGGGAGCTGTTTTTT. This encodes CASSVDVLARAGELFF.

CDR3 sequence: CASSSGGQGGTEAFF. CDR3 bases: TGTGCCAGCAGTTCAGGGGGACAGGGAGGCACTGAAGCTTTCTTT. This chain links TRBV28 with TRBJ1-1; 9 bases map to TRBD1. CDR3 length: 15 amino acids. Germline V gene data show CDR1 as MDHEN and CDR2 as SYDVKM. J lost 4 bases, V lost 4 bases, and 7 bases had no gene match.

The rearrangement links TRBV9 to TRBJ1-1, with a tentative D call TRBD1 (5 bases). V gave up 4 bases and J gave up 10 bases, with 20 bases separating them. Germline CDR1 is SGDLS and CDR2 is YYNGEE. This CDR3 has 14 residues. The CDR3 nucleotides read TGTGCCAGCAGCCCCTATGAGGGGAGTGATGTAGCTTTCTTT. Translation gives CASSPYEGSDVAFF.

This sequence joins TRBV7-6 and TRBJ2-1; tentatively, D is TRBD2 (6 bases). Germline CDR1 reads SGHVS; CDR2 reads FNYEAQ. The V end lost 5 bases, the J end lost 6 bases, and 14 bases lay between the germline ends. The CDR3 has 14 residues. CDR3 bases: TGTGCCAGCAGCACCCCGGGACTTATCAATGAGCAGTTCTTC. It is translated as CASSTPGLINEQFF.

The V and J genes are TRBV30 and TRBJ1-2; TRBD1 matches 7 bases. Germline V gives CDR1 GTSNPN, CDR2 SVGIG (reference sequence). This CDR3 contains 16 residues. V was clipped by 0 bases and J by 0 bases; unmatched bases: 7. The CDR3 loop reads CAWSVSGQVANYGYTF. CDR3 DNA sequence: TGTGCCTGGAGTGTAAGCGGACAGGTTGCTAACTATGGCTACACCTTC.

This clone has a handful of counts. The chain employs TRBV2 and TRBJ2-3, with unresolved D. The CDR3 covers 11 residues. Germline V lookup: CDR1 SNHLY, CDR2 FYNNEI. Trimming shortened V by 5 bases and J by 0 bases, and 0 bases separated the two germline ends. The CDR3 sequence is CASSSTDTQYF. CDR3 coding DNA: TGTGCCAGCAGTAGCACAGATACGCAGTATTTT.

This rearrangement joins TRBV2 to TRBJ2-3; possibly TRBD1 for D (8 bases). Germline-derived CDR1 and CDR2 are SNHLY and FYNNEI. The CDR3 has 13 residues. The V gene lost 7 bases and the J gene lost 6 bases, with 14 bases spanning the gap. For the CDR3, the DNA is TGTGCCAGCACCCGGGGGGACAGGGATACGCAGTATTTT. Residues: CASTRGDRDTQYF.

The chain couples TRBV7-2 to TRBJ1-2; no definite D call. This CDR3 region has 15 residues. V lost 1 base, J lost 4 bases, and 13 bases lay in between. Germline lookup yields CDR1 SGHTA and CDR2 FQGNSA. The chain's CDR3 is CASSLGLQNIYGYTF. Here the CDR3 DNA reads TGTGCCAGCAGCTTAGGGCTTCAAAATATCTATGGCTACACCTTC. The whole variable domain, remainder taken from reference TRBV7-2 and TRBJ1-2, is GAGVSQSPSNKVTEKGKDVELRCDPISGHTALYWYRQSLGQGLEFLIYFQGNSAPDKSGLPSDRFSAERTGGSVSTLTIQRTQQEDSAVYLCASSLGLQNIYGYTFGSGTRLTVV.

The J gene is TRBJ2-2, the V gene TRBV5-1; D is uncertain. Germline assignment: CDR1 SGHRS and CDR2 YFSETQ. The CDR3 spans 14 residues. Trimming took off 4 bases at V and 8 bases at J, with 15 bases between the two ends. The CDR3 here is CASSLTSFEGELFF. CDR3 bases: TGCGCCAGCAGCCTAACCTCCTTTGAAGGGGAGCTGTTTTTT.

The genes are TRBV29-1 and TRBJ2-1, with no clear D. From germline, CDR1 is SQVTM and CDR2 ANQGSEA. This CDR3 has 11 residues. CDR3: CSLFNSNEQFF. The CDR3 bases are TGCAGTCTTTTCAATTCCAATGAGCAGTTCTTC.